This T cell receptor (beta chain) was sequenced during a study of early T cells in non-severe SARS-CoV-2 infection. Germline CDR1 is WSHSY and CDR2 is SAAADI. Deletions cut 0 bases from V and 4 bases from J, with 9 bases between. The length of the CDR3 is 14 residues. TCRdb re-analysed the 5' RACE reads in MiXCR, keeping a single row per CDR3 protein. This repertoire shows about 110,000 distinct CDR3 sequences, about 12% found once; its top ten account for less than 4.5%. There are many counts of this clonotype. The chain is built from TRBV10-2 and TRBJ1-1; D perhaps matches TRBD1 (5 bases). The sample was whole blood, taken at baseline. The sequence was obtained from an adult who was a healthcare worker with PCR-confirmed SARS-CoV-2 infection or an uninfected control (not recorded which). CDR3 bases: TGCGCCAGCAGTGAGTCTCAGGGCGTCACTGAAGCTTTCTTT. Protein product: CASSESQGVTEAFF.